This record covers a single T cell receptor beta chain. Its specificity is unknown. Despite likely unrecorded immune exposures, the donors were nominally healthy at the time of sampling. The sample is drawn from a study of cytomegalovirus exposure and HLA in healthy donors. Study results and caveats: Analyses of presence and absence presupposed an approximately uniform sequencing depth across donors. Earlier findings revealed that most TCR beta V segments proved productive either about 87% or about 30% of the time. In all likelihood, a cluster of highly shared sequence variants was a sequencing artifact.

Germline CDR1 reads SNHLY; CDR2 reads FYNNEI. The V gene end was trimmed by 4 bases and the J gene end by 3 bases; junction bases not matched to a gene: 9. This CDR3 contains 16 residues. The PCR contained 60 Vbeta and 13 Jbeta primers. The method was immunoSEQ multiplex PCR; TCRdb's version includes in-frame clones alone and lacks a portion of them. The sample consists of under 150,000 clones, around 84% of them appearing once. The genes are TRBV2 and TRBJ2-5; 9 nucleotides match TRBD1. This TCR derives from a boy younger than 10 in good health and CMV-seronegative. Sequenced material: PBMCs. CDR3 bases: TGTGCCAGCAGTGCGGAAGGAGACAGGGGGGAAGAGACCCAGTACTTC. This codes for CASSAEGDRGEETQYF.